Listed below are T cell receptor beta chains from one sample, sequenced in a study of liver allograft versus peripheral blood T cells. TCRdb ran MiXCR on the reads and lists one entry per CDR3 protein. The data contain some 8,500 distinct CDR3 sequences, about 15% of them singletons. These receptors came from a human patient who had a liver transplant. Certain T cells may be donor cells from the graft. Both conserved end residues are part of each CDR3. A D gene is named only where the DNA matches it firmly. Clone size is not always given. Where it is, it says once, few, many or a class for expanded clones.

V gene,CDR3 length,J gene,clone size,D gene,CDR3 protein,CDR3 DNA
TRBV20-1,13,TRBJ1-5,.,.,CSASSRGGQPQHF,TGCAGTGCAAGTTCTCGGGGCGGGCAGCCCCAGCATTTT
TRBV9,13,TRBJ1-2,medium-sized,.,CASSVDSNYGYTF,TGTGCCAGCAGCGTAGATTCTAACTATGGCTACACCTTC
TRBV15,14,TRBJ1-5,medium-sized,.,CATSRDPGNQPQHF,TGTGCCACCAGCAGAGATCCCGGGAATCAGCCCCAGCATTTT
TRBV28,16,TRBJ2-5,medium-sized,.,CASSSQLGPYQETQYF,TGTGCCAGCAGTTCCCAACTAGGACCGTACCAAGAGACCCAGTACTTC
TRBV7-2,14,TRBJ2-3,medium-sized,TRBD2,CASSLGTSADTQYF,TGTGCCAGCAGCTTAGGGACTAGCGCGGATACGCAGTATTTT
TRBV20-1,16,TRBJ2-3,.,TRBD2,CSARNPREGLVDTQYF,TGCAGTGCTAGGAATCCGAGGGAGGGCCTTGTAGATACGCAGTATTTT
TRBV7-9,15,TRBJ2-1,many,TRBD1,CASSLAGTGLNEQFF,TGTGCCAGCAGCTTAGCAGGGACAGGACTCAATGAGCAGTTCTTC
TRBV12-3/TRBV12-4,14,TRBJ2-3,once,TRBD1,CASRDRGAWDTQYF,TGTGCCAGCAGAGACAGGGGCGCGTGGGATACGCAGTATTTT
TRBV7-3,16,TRBJ2-2,.,.,CASSPWGTQNTGELFF,TGTGCCAGCAGCCCATGGGGCACTCAGAACACCGGGGAGCTGTTTTTT
TRBV6-5,14,TRBJ2-7,many,.,CASSPRSSAYEQYF,TGTGCCAGCAGCCCACGGTCAAGCGCCTACGAGCAGTACTTC
TRBV29-1,14,TRBJ2-2,many,TRBD2,CSVTRTSDTGELFF,TGCAGCGTTACGAGGACTAGCGACACCGGGGAGCTGTTTTTT
TRBV6-1,12,TRBJ2-1,medium-sized,.,CASNIRTDEQFF,TGTGCCAGCAATATACGGACGGACGAGCAGTTCTTC
TRBV12-3/TRBV12-4,15,TRBJ2-5,.,.,CASSLNLIPQETQYF,TGTGCCAGCAGTTTAAACTTAATTCCCCAAGAGACCCAGTACTTC
TRBV18,12,TRBJ1-1,many,.,CASSIWNTEAFF,TGTGCCAGCTCAATCTGGAACACTGAAGCTTTCTTT
TRBV20-1,14,TRBJ2-1,few,.,CSPRARAVFDEQFF,TGCAGTCCCCGTGCTAGGGCGGTTTTCGATGAGCAGTTCTTC
TRBV10-1,17,TRBJ2-1,.,TRBD2,CASSESSGTSFYNEQFF,TGCGCCAGCAGTGAGTCTTCCGGGACTAGCTTCTACAATGAGCAGTTCTTC
TRBV19,14,TRBJ1-6,medium-sized,TRBD1,CASSLGTEGSPLHF,TGTGCCAGTAGTCTCGGGACAGAGGGGTCACCCCTCCACTTT
TRBV10-3,13,TRBJ1-1,medium-sized,.,CAISMGEETEAFF,TGTGCCATCAGTATGGGGGAGGAAACCGAAGCTTTCTTT
TRBV11-2,15,TRBJ1-2,many,.,CASSLRGGFGYGYTF,TGTGCCAGCAGCCTCCGGGGCGGTTTCGGCTATGGCTACACCTTC
TRBV30,15,TRBJ1-1,.,TRBD1,CAWSVMDRVYTEAFF,TGTGCCTGGAGTGTTATGGACAGGGTATACACTGAAGCTTTCTTT
TRBV20-1,14,TRBJ2-5,.,.,CSARESRAGETQYF,TGCAGTGCTAGAGAGAGCAGGGCCGGGGAGACCCAGTACTTC
TRBV9,15,TRBJ2-3,.,TRBD1,CASSVWTGSTDTQYF,TGTGCCAGCAGCGTTTGGACAGGGAGCACAGATACGCAGTATTTT
TRBV28,14,TRBJ2-5,many,TRBD2,CASSFRGSGETQYF,TGTGCCAGCAGTTTCCGCGGGAGTGGAGAGACCCAGTACTTC
TRBV7-2,15,TRBJ2-3,few,.,CASSSSGTYTDTQYF,TGTGCCAGCAGCTCCTCCGGGACCTACACAGATACGCAGTATTTT
TRBV10-2,14,TRBJ1-5,many,TRBD1,CASRGSGGDQPQHF,TGCGCCAGCAGGGGGTCAGGGGGCGATCAGCCCCAGCATTTT
TRBV6-2/TRBV6-3,14,TRBJ2-1,medium-sized,TRBD2,CASQGLAGVGEQFF,TGTGCCAGCCAGGGGCTAGCGGGAGTCGGTGAGCAGTTCTTC